The next 9 T cell receptor beta chains were all read from a single sample in a study of blood T cells in healthy people across ages. Sample-barcoded 5' priming and a J-beta primer mix drove a second PCR of about 6 to 12 cycles. In TCRdb, the 5' RACE reads were re-called with MiXCR into one record per CDR3 protein. The repertoire holds 700,000 to 900,000 distinct CDR3 sequences, with approximately 53% as singletons. The specimen was blood. These receptors were obtained from a man older than 75 in good health.

This clonotype was counted only a few times. This chain connects TRBV20-1 to TRBJ2-1; D is tentatively TRBD1 or TRBD2 (5 bases each). V lost 3 bases to trimming and J lost 8 bases, with 17 bases between them. The CDR3 runs to 14 residues. Germline V gene sequence: CDR1 DFQATT, CDR2 SNEGSKA (reference sequence). CDR3 loop: CSARGRRARDEQFF. CDR3 nucleotides: TGCAGTGCTAGGGGACGGAGAGCCCGGGATGAGCAGTTCTTC.

This clonotype occurred once. A much larger clone differs by one base, so this may be a read error. The CDR3 loop is CASSPQGTRGPYNEQFF. In DNA, the CDR3 is TGTGCCAGCAGCCCCCAAGGGACTCGCGGCCCCTACAATGAGCAGTTCTTC. V usage is TRBV3-1 and J usage is TRBJ2-1; tentative D call: TRBD2 (6 bases). This CDR3 region has 17 residues. V gave up 4 bases and J gave up 2 bases, with 18 bases separating them. Germline loops: CDR1 LGHDT, CDR2 YNNKEL (reference sequence).

This sequence joins TRBV11-2 and TRBJ2-7, with D maybe TRBD2 (6 bases). Deletions cut 8 bases from V and 7 bases from J, with 27 bases between. This CDR3 spans 16 amino acids. Germline values: CDR1 SGHAT, CDR2 FQNNGV. The chain's CDR3 is CASRIDSGTSYNEQYF. Written as DNA, the CDR3 is TGTGCCAGCCGCATAGATAGCGGAACCTCCTACAATGAGCAGTACTTC.

The chain employs TRBV6-5 and TRBJ1-2, with 9 bases fitting TRBD1. CDR3 size: 14 residues. V gave up 6 bases and J gave up 8 bases; unmatched junction bases: 10. Germline-derived CDR1 and CDR2 are MNHEY and SVGAGI. The CDR3 DNA reads TGTGCCAGCAGGCGGGACAGGGTATTATACGGCTACACCTTC. It codes for CASRRDRVLYGYTF.

This chain connects TRBV6-1 to TRBJ1-2; 12 positions agree with TRBD1. There are 14 residues in the CDR3. The junction had 4 bases not matched to a gene; V was cut back by 3 bases and J by 8 bases. CDR1 and CDR2 from the germline V gene are MNHNS and SASEGT. In nucleotides, the CDR3 is TGTGCCAGCAGTGACTGGGACAGGGGGCAGGGCTACACCTTC. Protein: CASSDWDRGQGYTF.

V usage is TRBV5-5 and J usage is TRBJ2-1; 8 bases agree with TRBD2. The V gene's germline CDR1 is SGHKS and CDR2 YYEKEE (reference sequence). Losses at the gene ends were 6 bases for V and 4 bases for J; bases not matched to a gene: 9. This CDR3 region has 15 residues. The CDR3: CASIKSGSGYNEQFF. Written as DNA, the CDR3 is TGTGCCAGCATAAAGAGCGGGAGTGGTTACAATGAGCAGTTCTTC.

This clonotype was detected a few times. The chain links TRBV27 to TRBJ2-1; 9 bases are a match to TRBD1. Looked up from germline, CDR1 is MNHEY and CDR2 is SMNVEV (reference sequence). The CDR3 is 13 amino acids. V trimming: 6 bases; J trimming: 9 bases; junction bases outside the gene matches: 6. Here the CDR3 DNA reads TGTGCCAGCAGGGGGACAGGGCGGTCTGAGCAGTTCTTC. The encoded protein is CASRGTGRSEQFF.

V and J are TRBV28 and TRBJ2-3, with D perhaps TRBD2 (5 bases). The CDR3 extends over 15 amino acids. Trimming took 3 bases from V and 4 from J, leaving 14 bases between them. CDR1 MDHEN and CDR2 SYDVKM come from the germline V gene. CDR3 sequence reads: CASSFRSGSADTQYF. CDR3 sequence (DNA): TGTGCCAGCAGTTTTCGAAGTGGGAGTGCAGATACGCAGTATTTT. The full variable domain, with the rest looked up from reference TRBV28 and TRBJ2-3, is DVKVTQSSRYLVKRTGEKVFLECVQDMDHENMFWYRQDPGLGLRLIYFSYDVKMKEKGDIPEGYSVSREKKERFSLILESASTNQTSMYLCASSFRSGSADTQYFGPGTRLTVL.

This sequence joins TRBV9 and TRBJ2-3, with 11 bases fitting TRBD2. The germline V gene has CDR1 SGDLS and CDR2 YYNGEE. The CDR3 sequence is 15 residues long. V shed 2 bases and J 9 bases; nucleotides not matched to a gene: 8. CDR3 residues: CASSVATTSGATQYF. DNA of the CDR3: TGTGCCAGCAGCGTGGCCACGACTAGCGGGGCAACGCAGTATTTT.